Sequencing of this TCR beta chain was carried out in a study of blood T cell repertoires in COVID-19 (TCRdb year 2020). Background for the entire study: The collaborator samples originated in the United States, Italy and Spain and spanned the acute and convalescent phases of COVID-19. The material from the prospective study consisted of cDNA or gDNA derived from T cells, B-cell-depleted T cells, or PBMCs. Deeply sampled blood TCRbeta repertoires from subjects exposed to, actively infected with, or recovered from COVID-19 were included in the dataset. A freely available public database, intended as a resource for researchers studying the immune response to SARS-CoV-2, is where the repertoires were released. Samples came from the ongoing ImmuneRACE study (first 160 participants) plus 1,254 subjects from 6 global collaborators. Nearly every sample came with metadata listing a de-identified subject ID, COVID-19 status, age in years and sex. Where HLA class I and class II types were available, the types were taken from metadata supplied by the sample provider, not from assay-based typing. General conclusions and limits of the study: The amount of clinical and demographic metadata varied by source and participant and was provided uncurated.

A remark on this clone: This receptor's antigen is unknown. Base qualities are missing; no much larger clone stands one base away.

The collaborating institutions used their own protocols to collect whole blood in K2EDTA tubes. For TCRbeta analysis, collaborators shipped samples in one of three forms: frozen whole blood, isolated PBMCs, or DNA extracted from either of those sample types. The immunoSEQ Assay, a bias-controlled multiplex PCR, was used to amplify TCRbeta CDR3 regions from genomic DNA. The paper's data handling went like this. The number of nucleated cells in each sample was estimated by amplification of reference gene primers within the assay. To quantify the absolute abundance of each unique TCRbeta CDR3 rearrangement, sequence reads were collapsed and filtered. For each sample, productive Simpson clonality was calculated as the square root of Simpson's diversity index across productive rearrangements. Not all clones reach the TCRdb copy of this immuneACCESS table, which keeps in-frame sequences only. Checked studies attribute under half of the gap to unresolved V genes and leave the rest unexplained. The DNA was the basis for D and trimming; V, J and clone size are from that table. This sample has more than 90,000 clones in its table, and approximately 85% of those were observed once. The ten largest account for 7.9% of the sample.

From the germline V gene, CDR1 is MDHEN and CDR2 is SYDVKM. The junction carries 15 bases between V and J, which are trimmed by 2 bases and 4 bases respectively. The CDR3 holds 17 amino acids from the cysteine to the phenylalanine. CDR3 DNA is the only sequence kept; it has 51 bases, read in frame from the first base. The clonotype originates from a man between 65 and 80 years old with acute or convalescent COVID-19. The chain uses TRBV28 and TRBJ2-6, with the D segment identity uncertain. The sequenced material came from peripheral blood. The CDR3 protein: CASSLAQNLAGANVLTF. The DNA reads TGTGCCAGCAGTTTAGCACAGAACCTCGCCGGGGCCAACGTCCTGACTTTC.